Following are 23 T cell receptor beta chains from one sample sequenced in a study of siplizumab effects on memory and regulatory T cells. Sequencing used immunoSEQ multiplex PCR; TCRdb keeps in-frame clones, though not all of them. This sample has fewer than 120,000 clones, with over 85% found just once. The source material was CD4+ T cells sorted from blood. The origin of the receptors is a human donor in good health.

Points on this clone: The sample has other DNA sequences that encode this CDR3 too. Here the CDR3 DNA reads TGTGCCAGCAGCGTTCGGGGTGGGACAGATACGCAGTATTTT. As protein: CASSVRGGTDTQYF. The rearrangement links TRBV9 to TRBJ2-3; a weak D match, TRBD2 (5 bases). Germline V gives CDR1 SGDLS, CDR2 YYNGEE. There are 14 residues in the CDR3. Trimming cost V 2 bases and J 3 bases, with 10 bases left between them.

CDR3 protein: CASSRMIDRANYGYTF. In DNA, the CDR3 is TGTGCCAGCAGCCGAATGATTGACAGGGCAAACTATGGCTACACCTTC. The rearrangement links TRBV5-4 to TRBJ1-2; TRBD1 matches at 7 bases. The J segment lost 2 bases and the V segment lost 4 bases, leaving 11 bases of the junction unmatched. CDR1 and CDR2 from the germline V gene are SGHNT and YYREEE (reference sequence). The CDR3 contains 16 residues.

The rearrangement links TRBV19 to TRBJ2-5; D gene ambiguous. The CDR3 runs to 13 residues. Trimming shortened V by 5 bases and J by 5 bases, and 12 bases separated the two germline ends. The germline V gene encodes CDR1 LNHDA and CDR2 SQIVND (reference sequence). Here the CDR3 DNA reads TGTGCCAGTAGTGATTGGGGAAGGGAGACCCAGTACTTC. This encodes CASSDWGRETQYF.

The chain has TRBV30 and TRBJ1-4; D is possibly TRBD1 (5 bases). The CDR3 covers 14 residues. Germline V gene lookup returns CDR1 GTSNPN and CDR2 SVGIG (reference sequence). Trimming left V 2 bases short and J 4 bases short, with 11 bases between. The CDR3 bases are TGTGCCTGGAGTCTTTCAGGGTATAATGAAAAACTGTTTTTT. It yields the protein CAWSLSGYNEKLFF.

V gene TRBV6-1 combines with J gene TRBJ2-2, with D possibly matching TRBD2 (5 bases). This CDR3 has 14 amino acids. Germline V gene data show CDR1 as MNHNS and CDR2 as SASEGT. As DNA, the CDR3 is TGTGCACTGCACACGCCGGAGCGGTCCGGGGAGCTGTTTTTT. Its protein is CALHTPERSGELFF.

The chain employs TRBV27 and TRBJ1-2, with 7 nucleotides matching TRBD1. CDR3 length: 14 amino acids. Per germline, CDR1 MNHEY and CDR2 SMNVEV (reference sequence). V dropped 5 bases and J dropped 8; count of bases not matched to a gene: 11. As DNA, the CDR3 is TGTGCCAGCAGTCCCACAGGGGTTCCGGGGGGCTACACCTTC. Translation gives CASSPTGVPGGYTF.

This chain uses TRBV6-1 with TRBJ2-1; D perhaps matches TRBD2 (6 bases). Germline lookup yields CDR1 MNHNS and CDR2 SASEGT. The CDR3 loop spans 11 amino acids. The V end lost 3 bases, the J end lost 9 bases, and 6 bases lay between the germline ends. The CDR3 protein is CASSDGGEQFF. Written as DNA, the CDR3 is TGTGCCAGCAGTGACGGGGGTGAGCAGTTCTTC.

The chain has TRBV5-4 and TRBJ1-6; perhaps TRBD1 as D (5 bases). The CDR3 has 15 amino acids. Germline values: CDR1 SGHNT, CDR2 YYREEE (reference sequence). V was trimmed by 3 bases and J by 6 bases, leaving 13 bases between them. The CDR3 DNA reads TGTGCCAGCAGCTACGAGGCGGGGACTAATTCACCCCTCCACTTT. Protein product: CASSYEAGTNSPLHF.

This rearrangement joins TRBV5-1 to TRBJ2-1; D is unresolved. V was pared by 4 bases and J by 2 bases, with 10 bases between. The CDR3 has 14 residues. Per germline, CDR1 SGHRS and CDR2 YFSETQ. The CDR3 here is CASSQLPPYNEQFF. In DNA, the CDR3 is TGCGCCAGCAGCCAACTCCCCCCCTACAATGAGCAGTTCTTC.

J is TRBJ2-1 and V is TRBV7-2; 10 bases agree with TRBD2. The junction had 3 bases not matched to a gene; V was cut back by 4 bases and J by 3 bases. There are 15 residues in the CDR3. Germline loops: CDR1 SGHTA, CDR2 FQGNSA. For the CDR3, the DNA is TGTGCCAGCAGCTCTTGGACTAGCGGCTACAATGAGCAGTTCTTC. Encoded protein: CASSSWTSGYNEQFF.

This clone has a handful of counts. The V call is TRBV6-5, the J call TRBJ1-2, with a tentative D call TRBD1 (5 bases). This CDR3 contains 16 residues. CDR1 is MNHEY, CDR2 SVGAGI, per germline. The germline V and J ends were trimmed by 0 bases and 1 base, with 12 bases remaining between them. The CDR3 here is CASSYSEPGSNYGYTF. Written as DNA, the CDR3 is TGTGCCAGCAGTTACTCAGAGCCAGGGAGTAACTATGGCTACACCTTC.

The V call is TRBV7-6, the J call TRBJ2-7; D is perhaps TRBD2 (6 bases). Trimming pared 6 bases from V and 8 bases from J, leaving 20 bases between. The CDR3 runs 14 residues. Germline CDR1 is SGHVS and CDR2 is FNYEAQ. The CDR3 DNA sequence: TGTGCCAGCAGGAATAGAGGGCGGGACGACAAGCAGTACTTC. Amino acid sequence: CASRNRGRDDKQYF.

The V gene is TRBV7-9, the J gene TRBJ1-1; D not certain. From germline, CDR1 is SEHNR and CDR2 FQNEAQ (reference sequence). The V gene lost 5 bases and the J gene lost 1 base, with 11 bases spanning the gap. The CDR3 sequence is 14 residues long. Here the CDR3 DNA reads TGTGCCAGCAGCCTAATGGACGGGAACACTGAAGCTTTCTTT. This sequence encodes CASSLMDGNTEAFF.

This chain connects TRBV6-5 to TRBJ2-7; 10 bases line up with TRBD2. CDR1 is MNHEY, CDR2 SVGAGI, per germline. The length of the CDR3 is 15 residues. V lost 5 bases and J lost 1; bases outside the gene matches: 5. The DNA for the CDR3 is TGTGCCAGCAGTCGTACGACTAGCGGGTCCTACGAGCAGTACTTC. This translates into CASSRTTSGSYEQYF.

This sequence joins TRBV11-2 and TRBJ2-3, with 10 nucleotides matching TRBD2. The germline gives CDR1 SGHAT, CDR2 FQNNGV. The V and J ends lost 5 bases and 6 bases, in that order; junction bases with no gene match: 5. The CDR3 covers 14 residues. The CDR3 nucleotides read TGTGCCAGCAGCACCGAGCGGGGGGGGGATACGCAGTATTTT. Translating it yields CASSTERGGDTQYF.

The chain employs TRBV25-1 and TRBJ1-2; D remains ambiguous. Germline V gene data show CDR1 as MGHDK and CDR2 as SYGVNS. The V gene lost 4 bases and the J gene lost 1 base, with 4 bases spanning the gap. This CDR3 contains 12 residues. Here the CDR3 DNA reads TGTGCCAGCAGTGTGAATAACTATGGCTACACCTTC. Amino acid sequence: CASSVNNYGYTF.

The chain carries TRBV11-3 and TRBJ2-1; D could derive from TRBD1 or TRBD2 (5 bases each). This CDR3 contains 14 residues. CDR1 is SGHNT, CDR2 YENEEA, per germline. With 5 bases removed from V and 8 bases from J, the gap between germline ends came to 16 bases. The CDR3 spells CASSASGTQHEQFF. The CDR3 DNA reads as TGTGCCAGCAGCGCCTCAGGGACCCAACATGAGCAGTTCTTC.

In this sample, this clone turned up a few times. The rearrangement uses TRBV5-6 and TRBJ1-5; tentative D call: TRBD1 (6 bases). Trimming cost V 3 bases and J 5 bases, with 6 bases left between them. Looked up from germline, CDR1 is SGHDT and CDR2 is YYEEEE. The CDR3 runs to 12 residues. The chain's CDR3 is CASSYRDQPQHF. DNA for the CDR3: TGTGCCAGCAGCTACAGGGATCAGCCCCAGCATTTT.

CDR3 protein: CASLKRDPNSDTQYF. For the CDR3, the DNA is TGTGCCAGCCTCAAGAGGGACCCGAACTCAGATACGCAGTATTTT. This chain connects TRBV5-6 to TRBJ2-3, with D perhaps matching TRBD1 or TRBD2 (5 bases each). The CDR3 has 15 residues. V lost 7 bases and J lost 4, with 19 bases in between. CDR1 SGHDT and CDR2 YYEEEE come from the germline V gene.

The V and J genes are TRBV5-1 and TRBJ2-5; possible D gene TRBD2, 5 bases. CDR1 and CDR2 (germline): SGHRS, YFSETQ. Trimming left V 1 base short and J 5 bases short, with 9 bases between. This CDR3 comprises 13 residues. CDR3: CASSLREMETQYF. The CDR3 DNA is TGCGCCAGCAGCTTGAGGGAGATGGAGACCCAGTACTTC.

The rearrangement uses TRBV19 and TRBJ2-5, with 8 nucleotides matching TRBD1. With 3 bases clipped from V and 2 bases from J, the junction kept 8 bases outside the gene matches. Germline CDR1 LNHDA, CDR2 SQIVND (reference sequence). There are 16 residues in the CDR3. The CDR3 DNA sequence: TGTGCCAGTAGTATCGACGGGACAGGAGATCAAGAGACCCAGTACTTC. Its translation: CASSIDGTGDQETQYF.

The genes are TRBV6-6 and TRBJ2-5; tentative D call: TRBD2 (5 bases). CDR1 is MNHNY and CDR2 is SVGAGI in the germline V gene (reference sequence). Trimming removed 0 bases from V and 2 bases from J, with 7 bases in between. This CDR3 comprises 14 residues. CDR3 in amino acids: CASSYSRVQETQYF. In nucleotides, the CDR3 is TGTGCCAGCAGTTACTCGCGGGTTCAAGAGACCCAGTACTTC.

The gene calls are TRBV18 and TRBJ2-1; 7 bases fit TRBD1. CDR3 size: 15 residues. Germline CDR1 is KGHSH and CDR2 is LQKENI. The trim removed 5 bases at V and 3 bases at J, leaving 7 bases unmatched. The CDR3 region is CASSLGQSFYNEQFF. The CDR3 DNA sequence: TGTGCCAGCTCATTGGGACAGAGCTTCTACAATGAGCAGTTCTTC.